Detailed here is one T cell receptor beta chain. Its antigen remains unidentified. These data belong to a study of CD8 T cells in ankylosing spondylitis. Whole-study findings and limits: Made up of under 10 highly homologous variants, a TCR beta motif appeared characteristic of ankylosing spondylitis blood. Within peripheral blood, clones linked to disease were CD8+ and relatively rare. The clones that were linked to disease were reported to be significantly enriched in matched synovial fluid samples from ankylosing spondylitis patients.

Quantitative 5'-RACE with molecular barcodes generated TCR beta libraries. TCRdb called the 5' RACE reads again in MiXCR, with one record for every CDR3 protein. The sample records approximately 150,000 distinct CDR3 sequences, 9.8% being singletons. Germline V lookup: CDR1 MNHNY, CDR2 SVGAGI (reference sequence). Trimming removed 7 bases at V and 2 bases at J, with 10 bases between. The CDR3 length is 13 residues. V gene TRBV6-6 combines with J gene TRBJ2-3; unclear D gene. Sequenced input: blood, either unsorted or a sorted T cell fraction (not recorded which). This sequence was found in a female donor with ankylosing spondylitis or in good health (not recorded which). In DNA, the CDR3 is TGTGCCAGCACCATCGGGTACACAGATACGCAGTATTTT. This gives the protein CASTIGYTDTQYF.